The following is a T cell receptor (beta chain) sequence with its context. No patient received treatment before thyroid surgery. TCRdb redid the clone calls on the PCR reads using MiXCR. Among under 6,500 clones listed, approximately 31% were seen once. This entry comes from a study of metastatic and nonmetastatic thyroid tumors. The sequence was collected from a female donor with papillary thyroid cancer or a benign thyroid nodule (not recorded which). Some clones in this sample may be carry-over from other donors' samples. The sample taken for sequencing was adjacent normal tissue.

The CDR3 nucleotides are TGTGCCAGCAGCTTTTCGGGGGGGCCTGATAGAGATACGCAGTATTTT. Residues: CASSFSGGPDRDTQYF. The V call is TRBV5-4, the J call TRBJ2-3; 8 nucleotides line up with TRBD2. The germline CDR1 and CDR2 sequences are SGHNT and YYREEE (reference sequence). This CDR3 region has 16 residues. After removal of 2 bases from V and 5 bases from J, the junction contained 10 bases not matched to a gene.